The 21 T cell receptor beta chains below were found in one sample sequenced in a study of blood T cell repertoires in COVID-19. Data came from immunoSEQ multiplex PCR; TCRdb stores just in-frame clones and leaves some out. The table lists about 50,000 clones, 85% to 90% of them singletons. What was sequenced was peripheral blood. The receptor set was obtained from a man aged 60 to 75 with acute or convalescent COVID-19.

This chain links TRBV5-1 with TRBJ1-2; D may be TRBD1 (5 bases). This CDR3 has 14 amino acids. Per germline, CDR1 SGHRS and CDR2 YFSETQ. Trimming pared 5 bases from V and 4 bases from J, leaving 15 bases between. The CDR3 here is CASRLWTTGYGYTF. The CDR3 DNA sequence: TGCGCCAGCAGATTATGGACAACGGGCTATGGCTACACCTTC.

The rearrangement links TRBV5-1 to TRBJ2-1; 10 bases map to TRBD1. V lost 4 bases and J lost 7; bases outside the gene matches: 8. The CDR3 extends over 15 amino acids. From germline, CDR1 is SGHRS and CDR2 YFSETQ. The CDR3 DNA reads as TGCGCCAGCAGCACCGGACAGGGGGATAAGAATGAGCAGTTCTTC. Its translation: CASSTGQGDKNEQFF.

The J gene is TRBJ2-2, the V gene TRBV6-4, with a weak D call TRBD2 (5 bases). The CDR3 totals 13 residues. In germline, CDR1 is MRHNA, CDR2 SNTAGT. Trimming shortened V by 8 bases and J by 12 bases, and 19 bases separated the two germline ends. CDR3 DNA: TGTGCCAGCCGGGAATCGGAGATAGGGAAGCTGTTTTTT. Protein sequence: CASRESEIGKLFF.

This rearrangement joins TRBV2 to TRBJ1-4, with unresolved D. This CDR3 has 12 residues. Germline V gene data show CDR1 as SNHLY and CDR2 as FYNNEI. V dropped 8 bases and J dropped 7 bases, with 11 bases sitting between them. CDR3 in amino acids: CASDGEGEKLFF. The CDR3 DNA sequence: TGTGCCAGCGACGGGGAGGGTGAAAAACTGTTTTTT.

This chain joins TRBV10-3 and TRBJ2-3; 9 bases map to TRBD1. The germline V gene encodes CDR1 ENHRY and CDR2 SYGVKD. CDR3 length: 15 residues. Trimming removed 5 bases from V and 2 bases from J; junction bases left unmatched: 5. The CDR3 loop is CAISNWDRVTDTQYF. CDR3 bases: TGTGCCATCAGTAACTGGGACAGGGTCACAGATACGCAGTATTTT.

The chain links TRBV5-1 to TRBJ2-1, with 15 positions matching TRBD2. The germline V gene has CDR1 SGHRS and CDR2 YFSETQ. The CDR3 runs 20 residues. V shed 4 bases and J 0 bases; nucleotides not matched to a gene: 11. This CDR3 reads CASSTPGLAGGLSSYNEQFF. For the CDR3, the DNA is TGCGCCAGCAGCACCCCGGGACTAGCGGGAGGCCTTAGCTCCTACAATGAGCAGTTCTTC.

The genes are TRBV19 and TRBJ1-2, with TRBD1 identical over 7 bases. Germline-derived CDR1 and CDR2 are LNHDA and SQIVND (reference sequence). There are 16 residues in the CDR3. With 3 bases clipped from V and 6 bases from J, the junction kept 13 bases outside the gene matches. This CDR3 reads CASSIPRRGRGDGYTF. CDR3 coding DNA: TGTGCCAGTAGTATCCCCAGGAGGGGGCGAGGGGATGGCTACACCTTC.

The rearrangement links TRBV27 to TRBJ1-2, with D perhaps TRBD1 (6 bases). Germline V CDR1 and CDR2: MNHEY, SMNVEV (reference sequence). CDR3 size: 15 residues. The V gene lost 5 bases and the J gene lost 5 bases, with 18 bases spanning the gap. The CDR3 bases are TGTGCCAGCAGTGCCCAGGCCTACAGGGAATATGGCTACACCTTC. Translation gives CASSAQAYREYGYTF.

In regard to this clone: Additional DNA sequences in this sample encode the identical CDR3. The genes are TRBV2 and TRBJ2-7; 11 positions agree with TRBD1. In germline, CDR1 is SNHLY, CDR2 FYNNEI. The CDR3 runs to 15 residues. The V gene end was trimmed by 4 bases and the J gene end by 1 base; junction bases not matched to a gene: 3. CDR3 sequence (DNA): TGTGCCAGCAGTGTCGGGACAGGGGGATCCTACGAGCAGTACTTC. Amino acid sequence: CASSVGTGGSYEQYF. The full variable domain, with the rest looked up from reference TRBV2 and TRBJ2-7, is EPEVTQTPSHQVTQMGQEVILRCVPISNHLYFYWYRQILGQKVEFLVSFYNNEISEKSEIFDDQFSVERPDGSNFTLKIRSTKLEDSAMYFCASSVGTGGSYEQYFGPGTRLTVT.

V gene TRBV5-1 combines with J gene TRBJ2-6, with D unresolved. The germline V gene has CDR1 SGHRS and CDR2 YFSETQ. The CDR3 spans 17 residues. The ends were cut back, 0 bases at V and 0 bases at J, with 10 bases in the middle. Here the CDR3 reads CASSLDRGSSGANVLTF. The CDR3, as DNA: TGCGCCAGCAGCTTGGATAGAGGAAGCTCTGGGGCCAACGTCCTGACTTTC.

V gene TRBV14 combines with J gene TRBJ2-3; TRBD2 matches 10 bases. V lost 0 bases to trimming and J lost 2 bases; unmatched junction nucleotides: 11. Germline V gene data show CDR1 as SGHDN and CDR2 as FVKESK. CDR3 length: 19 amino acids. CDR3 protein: CASSQDLFLAGEFTDTQYF. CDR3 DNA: TGTGCCAGCAGCCAAGATCTCTTCCTAGCGGGGGAATTCACAGATACGCAGTATTTT.

CDR3 coding DNA: TGTGCCAGCAGTTTCTCGGGACAGGATTACTTATCCTATGGCTACACCTTC. This sequence encodes CASSFSGQDYLSYGYTF. The J gene is TRBJ1-2, the V gene TRBV28; 8 bases line up with TRBD1. This CDR3 region has 17 residues. Trimming cost V 3 bases and J 4 bases; bases outside gene matches: 13. In germline, CDR1 is MDHEN, CDR2 SYDVKM.

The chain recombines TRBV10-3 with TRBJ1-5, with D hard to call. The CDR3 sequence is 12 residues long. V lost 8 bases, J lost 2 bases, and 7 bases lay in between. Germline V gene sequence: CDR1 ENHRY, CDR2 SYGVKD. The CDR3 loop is CAIGQGNQPQHF. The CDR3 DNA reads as TGTGCCATCGGGCAGGGCAATCAGCCCCAGCATTTT.

Here the CDR3 reads CASSFRDRARGYTF. For the CDR3, the DNA is TGTGCCAGCAGTTTTCGGGACAGGGCAAGAGGCTACACCTTC. This rearrangement joins TRBV6-5 to TRBJ1-2, with 9 bases lining up with TRBD1. The ends lost 4 bases at V and 8 bases at J; junction bases unmatched: 8. The length of the CDR3 is 14 residues. Germline loops: CDR1 MNHEY, CDR2 SVGAGI.

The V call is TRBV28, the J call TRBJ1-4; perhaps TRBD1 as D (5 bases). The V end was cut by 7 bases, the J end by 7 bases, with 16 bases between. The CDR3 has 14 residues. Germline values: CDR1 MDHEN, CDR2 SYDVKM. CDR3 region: CASIPGQGFEKLFF. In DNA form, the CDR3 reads TGTGCCAGCATCCCCGGGCAGGGTTTTGAAAAACTGTTTTTT. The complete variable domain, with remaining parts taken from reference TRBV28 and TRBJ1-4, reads DVKVTQSSRYLVKRTGEKVFLECVQDMDHENMFWYRQDPGLGLRLIYFSYDVKMKEKGDIPEGYSVSREKKERFSLILESASTNQTSMYLCASIPGQGFEKLFFGSGTQLSVL.

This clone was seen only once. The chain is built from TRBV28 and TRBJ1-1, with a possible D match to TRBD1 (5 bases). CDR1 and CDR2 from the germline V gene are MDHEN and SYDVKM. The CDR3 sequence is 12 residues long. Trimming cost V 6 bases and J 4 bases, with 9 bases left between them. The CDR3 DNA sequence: TGTGCCAGCAGCTTAGGGGCCACTGAAGCTTTCTTT. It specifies CASSLGATEAFF.

The CDR3 protein is CASSAGQGAQETQYF. In DNA, the CDR3 is TGTGCCAGCAGCGCTGGACAGGGGGCCCAAGAGACCCAGTACTTC. The chain employs TRBV11-1 and TRBJ2-5, with 11 bases matching TRBD1. Germline V gene data show CDR1 as SGHAT and CDR2 as FQDESV (reference sequence). The CDR3 loop spans 15 amino acids. The V and J ends lost 5 bases and 1 base, in that order; junction bases with no gene match: 3.

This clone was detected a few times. The CDR3 region is CASSQDPQGFGSPLHF. CDR3 nucleotide sequence: TGCGCCAGCAGCCAAGATCCACAGGGGTTCGGGTCACCCCTCCACTTT. The chain employs TRBV4-1 and TRBJ1-6; 7 bases line up with TRBD1. Germline loops: CDR1 MGHRA, CDR2 YSYEKL. The CDR3 extends over 16 amino acids. With V trimmed by 0 bases and J by 10 bases, 9 bases remained unmatched.

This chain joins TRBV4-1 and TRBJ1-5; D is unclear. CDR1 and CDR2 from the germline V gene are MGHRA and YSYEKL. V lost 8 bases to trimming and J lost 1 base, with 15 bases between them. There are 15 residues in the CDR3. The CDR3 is CASRDRLGSNQPQHF. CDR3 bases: TGCGCCAGCCGCGACCGGCTCGGGAGCAATCAGCCCCAGCATTTT.

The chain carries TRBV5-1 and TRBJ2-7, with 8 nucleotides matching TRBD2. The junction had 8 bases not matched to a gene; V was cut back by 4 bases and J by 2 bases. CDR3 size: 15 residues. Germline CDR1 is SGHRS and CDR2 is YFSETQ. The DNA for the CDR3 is TGCGCCAGCAGCGAGGGACTAGTGTACACCTACGAGCAGTACTTC. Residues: CASSEGLVYTYEQYF. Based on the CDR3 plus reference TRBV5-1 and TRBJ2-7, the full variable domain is KAGVTQTPRYLIKTRGQQVTLSCSPISGHRSVSWYQQTPGQGLQFLFEYFSETQRNKGNFPGRFSGRQFSNSRSEMNVSTLELGDSALYLCASSEGLVYTYEQYFGPGTRLTVT.

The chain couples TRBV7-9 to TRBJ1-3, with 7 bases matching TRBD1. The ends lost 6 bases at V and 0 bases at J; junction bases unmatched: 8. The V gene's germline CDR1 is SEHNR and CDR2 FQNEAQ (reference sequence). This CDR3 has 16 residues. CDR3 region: CASSLRDSSSGNTIYF. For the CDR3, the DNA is TGTGCCAGCAGTCTCCGGGACAGCAGCTCTGGAAACACCATATATTTT.